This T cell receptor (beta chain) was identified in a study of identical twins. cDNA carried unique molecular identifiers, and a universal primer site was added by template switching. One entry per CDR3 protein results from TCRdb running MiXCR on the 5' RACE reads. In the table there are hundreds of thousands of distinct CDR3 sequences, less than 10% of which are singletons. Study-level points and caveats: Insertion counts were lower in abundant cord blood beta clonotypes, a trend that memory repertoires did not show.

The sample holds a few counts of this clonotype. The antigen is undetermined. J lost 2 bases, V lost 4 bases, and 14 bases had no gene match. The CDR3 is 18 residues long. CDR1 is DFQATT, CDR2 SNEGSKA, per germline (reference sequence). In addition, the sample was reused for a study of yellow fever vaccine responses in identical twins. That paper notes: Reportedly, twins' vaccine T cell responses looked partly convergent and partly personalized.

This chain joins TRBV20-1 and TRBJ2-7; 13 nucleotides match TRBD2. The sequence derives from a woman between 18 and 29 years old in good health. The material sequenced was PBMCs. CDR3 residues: CSAIWTSGRLGAAYEQYF. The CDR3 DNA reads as TGCAGTGCTATTTGGACTAGCGGGAGACTAGGGGCAGCCTACGAGCAGTACTTC.